The clone carrying this T cell receptor (beta chain) was counted ten times or more. This sample was included in a study of regulatory T cells in long-lasting Graves disease. The TCR beta library used iRepertoire HTBI primers with Arm-PCR amplification of CDR3. One entry per CDR3 protein results from TCRdb running MiXCR on the multiplex PCR reads. Among 350,000 to 450,000 distinct CDR3 sequences listed, 14% to 15% were seen once. In germline, CDR1 is KGHDR, CDR2 SFDVKD. The CDR3 runs to 13 residues. Trimming took 4 bases from V and 4 from J, leaving 9 bases between them. The time point here: newly diagnosed GD, antithyroid drugs for less than 3 months. RNA extracted from PBMCs served as the sequencing template. These same data were also listed under a study on T cells in Graves' hyperthyroidism and ophthalmopathy.

The receptor was isolated from a woman in her forties with Graves disease. The sequencing used peripheral blood mononuclear cells (PBMCs), collected at new diagnosis, from a patient treated with antithyroid drugs. The chain recombines TRBV24-1 with TRBJ2-5; D remains ambiguous. Written as DNA, the CDR3 is TGTGCCACCAGTGAGGGCCACCGAGAGACCCAGTACTTC. This gives the protein CATSEGHRETQYF.